This T cell receptor beta chain originates from a study of cytomegalovirus exposure and HLA in healthy donors. Study-level findings and limits: Follow-up analysis later connected one missense variant in DCLRE1C with trimming of TCR beta V- and J-genes. On later analysis, the bulk of CMV-associated TCR beta chains appeared to be HLA-restricted. The analysis excluded some indistinguishable V segments, including TRBV6-2 and TRBV6-3.

This clone showed up just once. Antigen unknown. CDR1 and CDR2 from the germline V gene are MDHEN and SYDVKM. CDR3 length: 16 amino acids. The primer mix had 60 Vbeta and 13 Jbeta primers. TCRdb's copy holds only in-frame clones and misses some; the assay was immunoSEQ multiplex PCR. This repertoire shows 100,000 to 150,000 clones, about 84% found once; its top ten account for around 4%. The source of this sequence is a man between 35 and 55 years old in good health and CMV-seronegative. The sample comprised PBMCs. V is TRBV28 and J is TRBJ2-5; 8 positions match TRBD1. The closer fit of TRBJ2-7 to the DNA end suggests the J call may be wrong. The CDR3 DNA reads TGTGCCAGCAGTATAACCGGGACAGGCCGATCCTACGAGCAGTACTTC. Amino acid sequence: CASSITGTGRSYEQYF.